Sequencing of this T cell receptor beta chain was carried out in a study of T-cell reconstitution after alpha-beta-depleted transplantation in children. Per germline, CDR1 MGHDK and CDR2 SYGVNS. CDR3 length equals 15 residues. V shed 1 base and J shed 3 bases, with 10 bases lying between them. TCRbeta library preparation incorporated unique molecular identifiers. TCRdb independently ran MiXCR on the PCR reads; one entry per CDR3 protein. Here the sample spans 350,000 to 450,000 distinct CDR3 sequences, about a fifth being singletons. The chain links TRBV25-1 to TRBJ1-5, with D maybe TRBD1 (5 bases). The specimen comprised PBMCs from the stem cell graft donor, sampled from the stem cell graft. The clonotype originates from a human donor who donated a stem cell graft to a child with acute myeloid leukemia. CDR3 DNA sequence: TGTGCCAGCAGTGAATTTGGGGCAGCCAATCAGCCCCAGCATTTT. This translates into CASSEFGAANQPQHF.